Each of the 26 T cell receptor beta chains below was sequenced from the same sample in a study of T cells in Graves' hyperthyroidism and ophthalmopathy. RNA transcripts gave rise to amplified TCR beta CDR3 regions. The TCR CDR3 first-round RT-PCR relied on the HTBI primer set. TCRdb re-called the multiplex PCR reads through MiXCR, storing one row per CDR3 protein. Of approximately 600,000 distinct CDR3 sequences detected, approximately 14% appear once; the ten largest clones hold around 4%. Sequencing was done on a sample of blood. Source of these receptors: a woman between 35 and 50 years old with Graves' ophthalmopathy.

This clonotype was seen repeatedly, ten times or more. The rearrangement joins TRBV6-5 to TRBJ1-1; D is possibly TRBD1 (5 bases). The ends were cut back, 6 bases at V and 7 bases at J, with 21 bases in the middle. The germline gives CDR1 MNHEY, CDR2 SVGAGI. The CDR3 covers 15 residues. CDR3 region: CASSSQGPTRLEAFF. The DNA of the CDR3 is TGTGCCAGCAGCTCCCAGGGACCGACCCGGCTTGAAGCTTTCTTT.

This clonotype occurred many times. The gene calls are TRBV19 and TRBJ2-6, with D perhaps matching TRBD1 (5 bases). There are 13 residues in the CDR3. Germline V CDR1 and CDR2: LNHDA, SQIVND (reference sequence). With 9 bases removed from V and 0 bases from J, the gap between germline ends came to 6 bases. The CDR3 is CASRASGANVLTF. The CDR3 nucleotides are TGTGCCAGCAGGGCCTCTGGGGCCAACGTCCTGACTTTC.

This clonotype showed up many times. This chain joins TRBV11-1 and TRBJ2-5; no firm D call. Trimming cost V 4 bases and J 5 bases, with 11 bases left between them. The CDR3 is made up of 13 amino acids. Germline V lookup: CDR1 SGHAT, CDR2 FQDESV (reference sequence). The CDR3 DNA follows: TGTGCCAGCAGCTCCCGACTTGTGGAGACCCAGTACTTC. Translating it yields CASSSRLVETQYF.

The rearrangement links TRBV27 to TRBJ2-7, with 8 bases that match TRBD1. The trim removed 2 bases at V and 7 bases at J, leaving 13 bases unmatched. Germline V gene sequence: CDR1 MNHEY, CDR2 SMNVEV (reference sequence). The CDR3 length is 16 residues. CDR3 nucleotide sequence: TGTGCCAGCAGTTTAAGTCCAGGACAGGGTTCGCGTGAGCAGTACTTC. Translated: CASSLSPGQGSREQYF.

This clonotype was counted ten times or more. The rearrangement links TRBV28 to TRBJ2-7; 12 bases line up with TRBD2. V shed 5 bases, J shed 3 bases, and the junction held 5 bases outside the gene matches. The CDR3 is 15 residues long. The germline V gene has CDR1 MDHEN and CDR2 SYDVKM. The CDR3 coding sequence is TGTGCCAGCAGTGGGGAGACTAGCGGGAGCTACGAGCAGTACTTC. This codes for CASSGETSGSYEQYF. The full variable domain, rest sourced from reference TRBV28 and TRBJ2-7, is DVKVTQSSRYLVKRTGEKVFLECVQDMDHENMFWYRQDPGLGLRLIYFSYDVKMKEKGDIPEGYSVSREKKERFSLILESASTNQTSMYLCASSGETSGSYEQYFGPGTRLTVT.

This clonotype occurred many times. The chain carries TRBV28 and TRBJ1-2; tentative D call: TRBD1 (5 bases). From germline, CDR1 is MDHEN and CDR2 SYDVKM. V dropped 5 bases and J dropped 3 bases, with 10 bases sitting between them. The CDR3 runs to 13 residues. For the CDR3, the DNA is TGTGCCAGCAGTCTCAGGGTGGACTATGGCTACACCTTC. Encoded protein: CASSLRVDYGYTF.

This clonotype came up many times. The J gene is TRBJ2-7, the V gene TRBV27; 7 bases are a match to TRBD1. Germline CDR1 MNHEY, CDR2 SMNVEV (reference sequence). This CDR3 has 15 residues. Trimming took 2 bases from V and 2 from J; bases not matched to a gene: 6. The CDR3 DNA reads TGTGCCAGCAGTTTAGGGACAGCATTTACCTACGAGCAGTACTTC. Its translation: CASSLGTAFTYEQYF.

This clonotype was seen more than once but under ten times. The CDR3: CASSENGLAGEPQYF. The CDR3 DNA follows: TGTGCCAGCAGTGAAAATGGGCTAGCGGGAGAACCGCAGTACTTC. This chain links TRBV6-1 with TRBJ2-7, with TRBD2 matching 10 bases. The V gene end was trimmed by 2 bases and the J gene end by 9 bases; junction bases not matched to a gene: 10. Germline lookup yields CDR1 MNHNS and CDR2 SASEGT. The CDR3 has 15 amino acids.

In this sample, this clonotype turned up many times. The chain carries TRBV5-1 and TRBJ2-7; the match to TRBD2 covers 9 bases. Looked up from germline, CDR1 is SGHRS and CDR2 is YFSETQ. This CDR3 is built from 16 residues. V dropped 2 bases and J dropped 0; count of bases not matched to a gene: 6. Here the CDR3 reads CASSFYAGGVSYEQYF. The CDR3 DNA follows: TGCGCCAGCAGCTTCTATGCGGGAGGGGTCTCCTACGAGCAGTACTTC.

This chain joins TRBV25-1 and TRBJ2-5; either TRBD1 or TRBD2 may fit D (5 bases each). This CDR3 region has 14 residues. CDR1 MGHDK and CDR2 SYGVNS come from the germline V gene. With 1 base removed from V and 3 bases from J, the gap between germline ends came to 9 bases. The CDR3 loop reads CASSESRGEETQYF. The CDR3 region has the DNA TGTGCCAGCAGTGAATCGAGGGGAGAAGAGACCCAGTACTTC.

Ten or more counts support this clonotype. In DNA, the CDR3 is TGTGCCAGCAGTTACGGCCCCCCTAGCGGGACCAACGAGCAGTACTTC. Its protein product is CASSYGPPSGTNEQYF. The chain is built from TRBV6-5 and TRBJ2-7, with 9 nucleotides matching TRBD2. Per the germline V gene, CDR1 is MNHEY and CDR2 is SVGAGI. The trim removed 2 bases at V and 5 bases at J, leaving 10 bases unmatched. This CDR3 region has 16 residues.

This clonotype was recorded at least ten times. The rearrangement links TRBV7-8 to TRBJ1-3; no firm D call. Per the germline V gene, CDR1 is SGHVS and CDR2 is FQNEAQ. The CDR3 extends over 15 amino acids. The ends were cut back, 2 bases at V and 0 bases at J, with 8 bases in the middle. The CDR3 coding sequence is TGTGCCAGCAGCTTAACCGCCGGCTCTGGAAACACCATATATTTT. This gives the protein CASSLTAGSGNTIYF.

This clonotype was picked up many times. The chain uses TRBV6-1 and TRBJ2-5, with D perhaps TRBD2 (5 bases). Germline V gene lookup returns CDR1 MNHNS and CDR2 SASEGT. V gave up 2 bases and J gave up 3 bases, with 16 bases separating them. This CDR3 has 16 amino acids. CDR3 nucleotide sequence: TGTGCCAGCAGTGAAACCCTCCCGGGAACCAAAGAGACCCAGTACTTC. Protein: CASSETLPGTKETQYF.

This clonotype was recorded many times. The gene calls are TRBV30 and TRBJ1-5; D is perhaps TRBD1 (5 bases). This CDR3 comprises 15 residues. CDR1 is GTSNPN, CDR2 SVGIG, per germline (reference sequence). V lost 3 bases and J 1 base, leaving 13 bases between the germline ends. The CDR3 protein is CAWRRAGGSNQPQHF. The CDR3 nucleotides read TGTGCCTGGAGGAGGGCCGGGGGGAGCAATCAGCCCCAGCATTTT.

As for this clonotype: A single base separates this from a much larger clone, so it may be a read error. This chain links TRBV28 with TRBJ2-5; D is possibly TRBD2 (5 bases). The germline V gene encodes CDR1 MDHEN and CDR2 SYDVKM. V was pared by 7 bases and J by 3 bases, with 18 bases between. There are 15 residues in the CDR3. As DNA, the CDR3 is TGTGCCAGCAATTTCGGTAGAGGGCGAGAAGAGACCCAGTACTTC. Its translation: CASNFGRGREETQYF.

This clonotype was picked up many times. This sequence joins TRBV7-9 and TRBJ2-7, with a tentative D call TRBD1 (6 bases). This CDR3 has 14 residues. The germline gives CDR1 SEHNR, CDR2 FQNEAQ (reference sequence). V was trimmed by 4 bases and J by 3 bases, leaving 13 bases between them. The CDR3 spells CASSSGTTNYEQYF. CDR3 bases: TGTGCCAGCAGCTCCGGGACAACAAACTACGAGCAGTACTTC.

This chain joins TRBV19 and TRBJ1-5, with D perhaps TRBD1 (6 bases). The CDR3 length is 14 residues. CDR1 LNHDA and CDR2 SQIVND come from the germline V gene (reference sequence). V lost 10 bases to trimming and J lost 0 bases, with 13 bases between them. The CDR3 reads CATVDRYSNQPQHF. The CDR3 DNA is TGTGCCACTGTCGACAGGTATAGCAATCAGCCCCAGCATTTT.

This clonotype was recorded at least ten times. CDR3 region: CSVVQGPGGYTF. Written as DNA, the CDR3 is TGCAGCGTTGTACAGGGGCCGGGAGGCTACACCTTC. The rearrangement uses TRBV29-1 and TRBJ1-2; 7 nucleotides align to TRBD1. The CDR3 is 12 amino acids. Unmatched junction bases numbered 7, after V lost 4 bases and J lost 8 bases. CDR1 and CDR2 (germline): SQVTM, ANQGSEA. Together with reference TRBV29-1 and TRBJ1-2, the CDR3 gives the full variable domain: SAVISQKPSRDICQRGTSLTIQCQVDSQVTMMFWYRQQPGQSLTLIATANQGSEATYESGFVIDKFPISRPNLTFSTLTVSNMSPEDSSIYLCSVVQGPGGYTFGSGTRLTVV.

Many counts were recorded for this clonotype. Mismatch with germline at one junction end may stem from a read error. Here the CDR3 reads CAGSLGFGGSDEQYF. CDR3 coding DNA: TGTGCCGGCAGCTTAGGCTTTGGGGGCAGCGACGAGCAGTACTTC. This sequence joins TRBV13 and TRBJ2-7, with D perhaps TRBD1 (6 bases). Germline V lookup: CDR1 PRHDT, CDR2 FYEKMQ (reference sequence). The length of the CDR3 is 15 residues.

This clonotype was seen many times. The chain combines TRBV27 with TRBJ2-5, with D unclear. This CDR3 spans 13 amino acids. Trimming stripped 6 bases from V and 4 bases from J, with 12 bases between. The V gene's germline CDR1 is MNHEY and CDR2 SMNVEV (reference sequence). In nucleotides, the CDR3 is TGTGCCAGCAGCTGGAGTCGAGTAGAGACCCAGTACTTC. Protein sequence: CASSWSRVETQYF.

Regarding this clonotype: A much larger clone lies one base from this, so it may be a read error. V is TRBV6-5 and J is TRBJ2-2; D tentatively reads TRBD1 or TRBD2 (5 bases each). Germline CDR1 MNHEY, CDR2 SVGAGI. This CDR3 has 14 amino acids. The CDR3 loop reads CASSYTQGTGKLFF. As DNA, the CDR3 is TGTGCCAGCAGTTACACGCAGGGCACCGGGAAGCTGTTTTTT.

This clonotype was counted at least ten times. The rearrangement links TRBV7-8 to TRBJ2-2, with 14 bases lining up with TRBD2. This CDR3 has 19 amino acids. From germline, CDR1 is SGHVS and CDR2 FQNEAQ. V lost 6 bases and J lost 0; bases outside the gene matches: 9. The chain's CDR3 is CASSFSGTSGSSNTGELFF. The CDR3 nucleotides are TGTGCCAGCAGTTTCTCCGGGACTAGCGGGAGTTCGAACACCGGGGAGCTGTTTTTT. Using reference TRBV7-8 and TRBJ2-2 for the parts outside the CDR3, the full variable domain is GAGVSQSPRYKVAKRGQDVALRCDPISGHVSLFWYQQALGQGPEFLTYFQNEAQLDKSGLPSDRFFAERPEGSVSTLKIQRTQQEDSAVYLCASSFSGTSGSSNTGELFFGEGSRLTVL.

This clonotype appeared many times. This chain connects TRBV24-1 to TRBJ2-2; possible D gene TRBD1, 6 bases. The germline V gene encodes CDR1 KGHDR and CDR2 SFDVKD. The V end was cut by 4 bases, the J end by 5 bases, with 13 bases between. This CDR3 has 15 residues. CDR3 residues: CATSESGTLTGELFF. The DNA for the CDR3 is TGTGCCACCAGTGAGTCCGGGACACTTACCGGGGAGCTGTTTTTT.

This clonotype was counted many times. V and J are TRBV6-2 or TRBV6-3 and TRBJ2-7; D perhaps matches TRBD1 (6 bases). Germline values: CDR1 MNHEY, CDR2 SVGEGT. There are 12 residues in the CDR3. The ends were cut back, 2 bases at V and 6 bases at J, with 8 bases in the middle. The CDR3 DNA follows: TGTGCCAGCAGTTACGTGGGGGCCGAGCAGTACTTC. The encoded protein is CASSYVGAEQYF.

J is TRBJ2-3 and V is TRBV5-1; 13 bases fit TRBD2. CDR3 length: 17 amino acids. V gave up 4 bases and J gave up 1 base; unmatched junction bases: 6. Germline CDR1 and CDR2: SGHRS and YFSETQ. The CDR3 DNA reads as TGCGCCAGCAGCCAGGGACTAGCGGGATTAGGCACAGATACGCAGTATTTT. Translating gives CASSQGLAGLGTDTQYF.

This clonotype was observed many times. V usage is TRBV28 and J usage is TRBJ1-2; D perhaps matches TRBD1 (5 bases). Trimming took off 11 bases at V and 2 bases at J, with 12 bases between the two ends. Germline CDR1 reads MDHEN; CDR2 reads SYDVKM. The CDR3 runs to 12 residues. The CDR3 loop is CASGGENYGYTF. The CDR3 DNA follows: TGTGCCTCCGGGGGGGAAAACTATGGCTACACCTTC.